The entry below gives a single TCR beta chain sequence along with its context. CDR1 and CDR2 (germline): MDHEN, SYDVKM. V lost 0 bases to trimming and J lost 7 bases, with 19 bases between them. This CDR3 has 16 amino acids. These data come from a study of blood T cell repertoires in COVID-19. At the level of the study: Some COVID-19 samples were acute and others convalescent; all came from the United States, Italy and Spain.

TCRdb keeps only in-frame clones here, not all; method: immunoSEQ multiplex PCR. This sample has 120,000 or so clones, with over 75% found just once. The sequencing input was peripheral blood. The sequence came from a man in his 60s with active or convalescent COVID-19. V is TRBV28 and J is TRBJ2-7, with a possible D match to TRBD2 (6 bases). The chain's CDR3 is CASSLWEAGPTREQYF. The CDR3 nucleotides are TGTGCCAGCAGTTTATGGGAGGCGGGACCTACTCGTGAGCAGTACTTC.